This TCR beta chain is drawn from a study of blood T cell repertoires in COVID-19. The overall study: T cells, B-cell-depleted T cells, or PBMCs supplied cDNA or gDNA.

Germline V gene sequence: CDR1 SNHLY, CDR2 FYNNEI. Between the trimmed V and J ends, which lost 6 bases and 2 bases, there was a span of 14 bases. This CDR3 has 15 residues. In the original workflow: Reference gene primer amplification gave estimated nucleated cell counts. The table came from immunoSEQ multiplex PCR; TCRdb's copy has only in-frame clones and leaves some out. The DNA was the basis for D and trimming; V, J and clone size are from that table. The sample has over 150,000 clones, over 70% seen once. The clonotype was recovered from a woman between 70 and 85 years old who had recovered from COVID-19. Sequenced input: peripheral blood. The V call is TRBV2, the J call TRBJ1-5, with D possibly being TRBD1 (5 bases). CDR3 bases: TGTGCCAGCAGACGCGGGACGGATCGCAATCAGCCCCAGCATTTT. It specifies CASRRGTDRNQPQHF.